The clone carrying this T cell receptor beta chain is classed as medium-sized. The CDR3 runs to 15 residues. Germline lookup yields CDR1 MDHEN and CDR2 SYDVKM. V lost 7 bases and J lost 0, with 14 bases in between. From the PCR reads, TCRdb called clonotypes with MiXCR, one entry per CDR3 protein. The sample shows approximately 9,000 distinct CDR3 sequences, about an eighth of them seen only once. The source of the sample is a study of molecular identifiers for immune sequencing clone quantification. The gene calls are TRBV28 and TRBJ2-3; D ambiguous. Sequencing was carried out using naive CD8+ T cells from blood, with Jurkat cell RNA spiked in. As to subset: FACS-sorted CD8+CD4-CCR7+CD45RA+ naive T cells. The receptor's source is a human donor in good health. Some libraries in this study had Jurkat cell RNA spiked in. The CDR3 is CASNPKRRSTDTQYF. CDR3 coding DNA: TGTGCCAGCAACCCTAAACGGCGGAGCACAGATACGCAGTATTTT.